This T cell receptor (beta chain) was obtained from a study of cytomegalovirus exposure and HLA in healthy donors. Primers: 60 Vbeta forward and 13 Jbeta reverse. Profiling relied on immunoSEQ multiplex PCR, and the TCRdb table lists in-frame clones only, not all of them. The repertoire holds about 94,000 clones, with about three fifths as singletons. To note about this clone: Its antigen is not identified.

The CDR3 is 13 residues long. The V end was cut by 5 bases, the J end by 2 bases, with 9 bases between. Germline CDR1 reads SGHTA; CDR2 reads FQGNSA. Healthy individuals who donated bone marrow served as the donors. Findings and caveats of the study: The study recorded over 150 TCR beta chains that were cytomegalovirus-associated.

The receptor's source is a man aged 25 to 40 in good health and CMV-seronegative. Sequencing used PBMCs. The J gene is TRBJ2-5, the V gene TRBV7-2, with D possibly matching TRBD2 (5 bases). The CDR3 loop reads CASSLGLQETQYF. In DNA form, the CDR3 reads TGTGCCAGCAGCCTCGGACTGCAAGAGACCCAGTACTTC.